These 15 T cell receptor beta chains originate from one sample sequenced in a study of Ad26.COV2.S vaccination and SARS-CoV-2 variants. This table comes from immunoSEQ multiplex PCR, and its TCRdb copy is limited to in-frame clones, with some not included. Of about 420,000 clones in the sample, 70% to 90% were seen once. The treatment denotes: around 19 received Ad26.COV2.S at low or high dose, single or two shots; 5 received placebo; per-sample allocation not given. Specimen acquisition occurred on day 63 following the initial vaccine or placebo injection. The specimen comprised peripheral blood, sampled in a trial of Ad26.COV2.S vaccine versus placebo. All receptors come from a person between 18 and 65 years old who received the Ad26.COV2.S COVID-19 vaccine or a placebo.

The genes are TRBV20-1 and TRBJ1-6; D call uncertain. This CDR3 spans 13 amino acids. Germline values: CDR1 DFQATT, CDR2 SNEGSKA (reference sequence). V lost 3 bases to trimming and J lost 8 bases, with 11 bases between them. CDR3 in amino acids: CSASFYRDSPLHF. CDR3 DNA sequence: TGCAGTGCTAGTTTTTATAGGGATTCACCCCTCCACTTT.

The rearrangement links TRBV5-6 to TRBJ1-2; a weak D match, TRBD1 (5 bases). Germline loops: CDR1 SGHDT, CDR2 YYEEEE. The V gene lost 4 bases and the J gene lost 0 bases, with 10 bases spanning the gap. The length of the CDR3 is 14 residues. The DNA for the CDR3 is TGTGCCAGCAGCCCAAGGGGTTCTAACTATGGCTACACCTTC. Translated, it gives CASSPRGSNYGYTF.

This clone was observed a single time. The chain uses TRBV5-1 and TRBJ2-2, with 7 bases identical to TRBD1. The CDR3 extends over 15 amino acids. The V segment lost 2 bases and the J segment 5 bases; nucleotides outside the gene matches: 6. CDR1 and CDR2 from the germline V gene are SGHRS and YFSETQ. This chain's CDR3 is CASSFTGDFTGELFF. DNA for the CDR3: TGCGCCAGCAGCTTCACAGGGGATTTTACCGGGGAGCTGTTTTTT.

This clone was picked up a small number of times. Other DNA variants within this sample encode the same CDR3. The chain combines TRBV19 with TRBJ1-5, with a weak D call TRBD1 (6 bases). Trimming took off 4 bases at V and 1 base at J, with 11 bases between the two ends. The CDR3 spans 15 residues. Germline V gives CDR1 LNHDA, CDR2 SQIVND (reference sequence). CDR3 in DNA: TGTGCCAGTAGTACTGGGACAAGGAGCAATCAGCCCCAGCATTTT. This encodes CASSTGTRSNQPQHF.

CDR3 region: CAWTLDSTFYGYTF. CDR3 sequence (DNA): TGTGCCTGGACCCTAGACTCCACCTTCTATGGCTACACCTTC. The rearrangement joins TRBV30 to TRBJ1-2; D is unresolved. The CDR3 has 14 residues. The V end lost 4 bases, the J end lost 4 bases, and 16 bases lay between the germline ends. The germline V gene encodes CDR1 GTSNPN and CDR2 SVGIG (reference sequence).

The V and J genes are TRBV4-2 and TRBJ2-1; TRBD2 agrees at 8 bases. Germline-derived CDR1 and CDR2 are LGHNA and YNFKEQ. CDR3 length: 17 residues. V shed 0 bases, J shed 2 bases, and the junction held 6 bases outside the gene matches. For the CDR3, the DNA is TGTGCCAGCAGCCAAGAACCAGCGGGGGACCCCTACAATGAGCAGTTCTTC. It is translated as CASSQEPAGDPYNEQFF.

The CDR3 nucleotides are TGTGCCAGCAGCCCCCATCGGGACAGGGCGGCTGAAGCTTTCTTT. Protein: CASSPHRDRAAEAFF. This chain joins TRBV9 and TRBJ1-1, with 9 bases fitting TRBD1. The CDR3 loop spans 15 amino acids. The germline V gene has CDR1 SGDLS and CDR2 YYNGEE. V was clipped by 4 bases and J by 6 bases; unmatched bases: 10.

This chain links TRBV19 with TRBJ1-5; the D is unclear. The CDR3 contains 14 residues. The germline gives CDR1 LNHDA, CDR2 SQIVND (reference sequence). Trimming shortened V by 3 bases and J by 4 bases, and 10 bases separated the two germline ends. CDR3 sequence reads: CASSIQRENQPQHF. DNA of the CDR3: TGTGCCAGTAGTATTCAGAGGGAGAATCAGCCCCAGCATTTT.

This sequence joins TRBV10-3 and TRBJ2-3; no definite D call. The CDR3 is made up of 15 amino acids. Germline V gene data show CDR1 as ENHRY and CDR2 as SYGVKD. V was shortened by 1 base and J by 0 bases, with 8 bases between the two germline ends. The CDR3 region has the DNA TGTGCCATCAGTGAGTTTGCCGAGAGCACAGATACGCAGTATTTT. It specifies CAISEFAESTDTQYF.

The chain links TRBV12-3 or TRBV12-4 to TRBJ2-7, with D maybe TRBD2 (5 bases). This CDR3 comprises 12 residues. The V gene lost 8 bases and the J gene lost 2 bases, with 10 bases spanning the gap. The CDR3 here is CASASGAYEQYF. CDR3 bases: TGTGCCAGCGCCTCCGGGGCCTACGAGCAGTACTTC.

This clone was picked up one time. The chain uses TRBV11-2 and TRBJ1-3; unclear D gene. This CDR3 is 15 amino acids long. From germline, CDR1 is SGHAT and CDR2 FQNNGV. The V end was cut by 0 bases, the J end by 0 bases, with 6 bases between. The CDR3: CASSLDRVSGNTIYF. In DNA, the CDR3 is TGTGCCAGCAGCTTAGACAGAGTCTCTGGAAACACCATATATTTT.

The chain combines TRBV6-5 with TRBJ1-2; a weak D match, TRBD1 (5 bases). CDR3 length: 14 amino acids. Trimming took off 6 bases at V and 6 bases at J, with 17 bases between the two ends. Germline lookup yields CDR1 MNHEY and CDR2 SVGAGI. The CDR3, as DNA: TGTGCCAGCAGCTCCCGAGGGGCAGGGCATGGCTACACCTTC. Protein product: CASSSRGAGHGYTF.

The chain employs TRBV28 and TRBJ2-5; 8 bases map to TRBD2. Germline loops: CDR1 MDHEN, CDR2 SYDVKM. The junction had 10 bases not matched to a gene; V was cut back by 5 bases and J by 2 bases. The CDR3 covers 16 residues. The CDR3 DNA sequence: TGTGCCAGCAGTACGGGCGCGGGGGGCGGGCAAGAGACCCAGTACTTC. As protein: CASSTGAGGGQETQYF.

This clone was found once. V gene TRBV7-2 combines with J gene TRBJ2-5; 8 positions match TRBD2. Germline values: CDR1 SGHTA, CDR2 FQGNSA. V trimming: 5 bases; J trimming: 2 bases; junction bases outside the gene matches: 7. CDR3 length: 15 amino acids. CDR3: CASSKSGGGQETQYF. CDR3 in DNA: TGTGCCAGCAGCAAATCGGGCGGGGGGCAAGAGACCCAGTACTTC.

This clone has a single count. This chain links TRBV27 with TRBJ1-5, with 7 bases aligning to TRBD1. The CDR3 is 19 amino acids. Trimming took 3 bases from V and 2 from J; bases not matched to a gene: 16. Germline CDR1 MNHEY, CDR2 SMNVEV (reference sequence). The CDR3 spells CASSFRAYQGVEGNQPQHF. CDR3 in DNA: TGTGCCAGCAGTTTTCGCGCCTACCAGGGGGTCGAGGGCAATCAGCCCCAGCATTTT.